This is a list of T cell receptor beta chains from one sample in a study of molecular identifiers for immune sequencing clone quantification. TCRdb independently ran MiXCR on the PCR reads; one entry per CDR3 protein. The repertoire holds 400,000 to 600,000 distinct CDR3 sequences, with about 22% as singletons. Sequenced sample: naive CD8+ T cells from blood, with Jurkat cell RNA spiked in. These TCRs come from a human donor in good health. Some libraries in this study had Jurkat cell RNA spiked in. The CDR3 runs from the conserved cysteine through the conserved F or W. Fields, in order: J gene, V gene, clone size, D gene, CDR3 DNA, CDR3 protein. The D gene is left open where the match is weak. Only part of the rows carry a size: once, few, many, or a class if the clone is expanded.

TRBJ1-5 | TRBV6-5 | many | TRBD1 | TGTGCCAGCAGTTCCTACCGACAGGGATCGGTTCAGCCCCAGCATTTT | CASSSYRQGSVQPQHF
TRBJ2-7 | TRBV6-2/TRBV6-3 | NA | NA | TGTGCCAGCAGTCCAGGACGCCGGAGCTCCTACGAGCAGTACTTC | CASSPGRRSSYEQYF
TRBJ2-3 | TRBV12-3/TRBV12-4 | few | TRBD2 | TGTGCCAGCAGGTCTCGGATAGCGGGGAACACAGATACGCAGTATTTT | CASRSRIAGNTDTQYF
TRBJ2-3 | TRBV7-9 | many | NA | TGTGCCAGCAGCTTACAGGGAAACACAGATACGCAGTATTTT | CASSLQGNTDTQYF
TRBJ2-7 | TRBV27 | NA | NA | TGTGCCAGCAGTTTGTGGACTGACTCCTACGAGCAGTACTTC | CASSLWTDSYEQYF
TRBJ1-1 | TRBV5-6 | many | NA | TGTGCCAGCAGCTTGGCCCTGACGGGTGAAGCTTTCTTT | CASSLALTGEAFF
TRBJ2-1 | TRBV2 | NA | NA | TGTGCCAGCAGTAGCCACCCCGCCTACAATGAGCAGTTCTTC | CASSSHPAYNEQFF
TRBJ2-5 | TRBV6-6 | NA | NA | TGTGCCAGCAGTTACACCGTGGACGCGTACCAAGAGACCCAGTACTTC | CASSYTVDAYQETQYF
TRBJ1-2 | TRBV6-5 | NA | TRBD1 | TGTGCCAGCAGTGAAAAGGGAACCGGGACAGGGCTGGGGGTTAACTATGGCTACACCTTC | CASSEKGTGTGLGVNYGYTF
TRBJ2-3 | TRBV20-1 | few | NA | TGCAGTGCTAGAGATCCTCAAGGGGCCCGCACAGATACGCAGTATTTT | CSARDPQGARTDTQYF
TRBJ2-5 | TRBV27 | few | TRBD2 | TGTGCCAGCAGTTTCCTTTCTAGCGGGGGAACCCAAGAGACCCAGTACTTC | CASSFLSSGGTQETQYF
TRBJ2-1 | TRBV21-1 | NA | NA | TGTGCCCGAAAGGGAGGTAGCTCCTACAATGAGCAGCTCTTC | CARKGGSSYNEQLF
TRBJ2-2 | TRBV7-9 | NA | NA | TGTGCCAGCAGCTCGAGGGGTGGCGGGGAGCTGTTTTTT | CASSSRGGGELFF
TRBJ2-3 | TRBV20-1 | NA | NA | TGCAGTGCTAGAGAAGGAGGAGGGGGTGATACGCAGTATTTT | CSAREGGGGDTQYF
TRBJ2-5 | TRBV12-3/TRBV12-4 | NA | TRBD1 | TGTGCCAGCAGTCAGTTCTCAGGGGGAGAGACCCAGTACTTC | CASSQFSGGETQYF
TRBJ2-1 | TRBV19 | few | TRBD2 | TGTGCCAGTAGTATCGGGGGGTACACCTACAATGAGCAGTTCTTC | CASSIGGYTYNEQFF